A selection of T cell receptor beta chains follows, all from one sample in a study of blood T cell repertoires in COVID-19. Clones were sequenced by immunoSEQ multiplex PCR, and TCRdb holds only the in-frame ones, with some missing. The sample has 150,000 to 180,000 clones, 65% to 90% seen once. The specimen was peripheral blood. These receptors all come from an older woman with COVID-19, enrolled during active disease. Each CDR3 is given with its conserved first and last residue. D genes are given only for firm matches. Only some rows state a clone size, as once, few, many or a class for expanded clones.

CDR3aa: CASSPTDSVNYGYTF
CDR3nt: TGTGCCAGCTCCCCCACTGACAGCGTAAACTATGGCTACACCTTC
abundance: -
j_gene: TRBJ1-2
v_gene: TRBV18
d_gene: -

CDR3aa: CASSQRRGQETQYF
CDR3nt: TGTGCCAGCAGCCAAAGACGGGGACAAGAGACCCAGTACTTC
abundance: -
j_gene: TRBJ2-5
v_gene: TRBV3-1/TRBV3-2
d_gene: -

CDR3aa: CATSREGGGNEKLFF
CDR3nt: TGTGCCACCAGCAGAGAGGGGGGAGGGAATGAAAAACTGTTTTTT
abundance: -
j_gene: TRBJ1-4
v_gene: TRBV15
d_gene: -

CDR3aa: CASSSGINSNQPQHF
CDR3nt: TGTGCCAGCAGTTCCGGGATAAATAGCAATCAGCCCCAGCATTTT
abundance: -
j_gene: TRBJ1-5
v_gene: TRBV6-5
d_gene: -

CDR3aa: CASSMRSGTGGFGTEAFF
CDR3nt: TGTGCCAGTAGTATGAGGTCCGGGACAGGGGGTTTCGGCACTGAAGCTTTCTTT
abundance: few
j_gene: TRBJ1-1
v_gene: TRBV19
d_gene: TRBD1

CDR3aa: CATSHFAPDSYEQYF
CDR3nt: TGTGCCACCAGCCACTTCGCCCCCGATTCCTACGAGCAGTACTTC
abundance: -
j_gene: TRBJ2-7
v_gene: TRBV15
d_gene: -

CDR3aa: CATSRVAGAYEQYF
CDR3nt: TGTGCCACCAGCAGAGTAGCGGGAGCGTACGAGCAGTACTTC
abundance: -
j_gene: TRBJ2-7
v_gene: TRBV15
d_gene: TRBD2

CDR3aa: CASRLTGSFSEAFF
CDR3nt: TGTGCCAGTAGGCTGACAGGAAGTTTCAGTGAAGCTTTCTTT
abundance: few
j_gene: TRBJ1-1
v_gene: TRBV19
d_gene: -

CDR3aa: CASSLQYTEAFF
CDR3nt: TGTGCCAGCAGCTTGCAATACACTGAAGCTTTCTTT
abundance: -
j_gene: TRBJ1-1
v_gene: TRBV5-6
d_gene: -

CDR3aa: CASIHRTANTGELFF
CDR3nt: TGTGCCAGCATCCACAGGACCGCGAACACCGGGGAGCTGTTTTTT
abundance: once
j_gene: TRBJ2-2
v_gene: TRBV6-5
d_gene: -

CDR3aa: CASSSRQGALVGYTF
CDR3nt: TGTGCCAGTAGTTCCAGACAGGGGGCATTGGTTGGCTACACCTTC
abundance: -
j_gene: TRBJ1-2
v_gene: TRBV19
d_gene: TRBD1

CDR3aa: CASWGGSAETQYF
CDR3nt: TGTGCCAGCTGGGGCGGGAGTGCAGAGACCCAGTACTTC
abundance: -
j_gene: TRBJ2-5
v_gene: TRBV18
d_gene: TRBD2

CDR3aa: CASSDTFGGGTEAFF
CDR3nt: TGTGCCAGCAGTGATACCTTTGGGGGGGGCACTGAAGCTTTCTTT
abundance: -
j_gene: TRBJ1-1
v_gene: TRBV6-1
d_gene: -

CDR3aa: CASSVEIGNTEAFF
CDR3nt: TGTGCCAGCAGCGTAGAGATCGGGAACACTGAAGCTTTCTTT
abundance: -
j_gene: TRBJ1-1
v_gene: TRBV9
d_gene: -

CDR3aa: CASSLPGLAGYNEQFF
CDR3nt: TGCGCCAGCAGCTTGCCAGGCCTAGCGGGCTACAATGAGCAGTTCTTC
abundance: once
j_gene: TRBJ2-1
v_gene: TRBV5-1
d_gene: TRBD2

CDR3aa: CASSLGASGKTGELFF
CDR3nt: TGTGCCAGCAGCTTAGGGGCCAGCGGGAAAACCGGGGAGCTGTTTTTT
abundance: -
j_gene: TRBJ2-2
v_gene: TRBV7-3
d_gene: TRBD2

CDR3aa: CASTPGGRKEKLFF
CDR3nt: TGTGCCAGCACCCCGGGGGGCAGGAAGGAAAAACTGTTTTTT
abundance: -
j_gene: TRBJ1-4
v_gene: TRBV6-5
d_gene: -

CDR3aa: CASSLRTSGRARSYEQFF
CDR3nt: TGTGCCAGCAGTCTCAGGACTAGCGGGAGGGCGAGGTCGTATGAGCAGTTCTTC
abundance: -
j_gene: TRBJ2-1
v_gene: TRBV6-2/TRBV6-3
d_gene: TRBD2

CDR3aa: CASSAGLDRVEKLFF
CDR3nt: TGTGCCAGCTCCGCCGGGTTGGACAGGGTTGAAAAACTGTTTTTT
abundance: -
j_gene: TRBJ1-4
v_gene: TRBV18
d_gene: TRBD1

CDR3aa: CASRRASGSEAFF
CDR3nt: TGTGCCAGCAGACGCGCGTCGGGGTCTGAAGCTTTCTTT
abundance: -
j_gene: TRBJ1-1
v_gene: TRBV5-4
d_gene: -

CDR3aa: CASSPTSLAGELFF
CDR3nt: TGTGCCAGCAGCCCGACTAGCTTGGCCGGGGAGCTGTTTTTT
abundance: -
j_gene: TRBJ2-2
v_gene: TRBV7-3
d_gene: TRBD2

CDR3aa: CASSPRDISSYGYTF
CDR3nt: TGTGCCAGCTCACCCCGGGACATCTCCTCCTATGGCTACACCTTC
abundance: -
j_gene: TRBJ1-2
v_gene: TRBV18
d_gene: -

CDR3aa: CASSPTADLGDTEAFF
CDR3nt: TGTGCCAGCTCACCAACGGCGGATCTAGGGGACACTGAAGCTTTCTTT
abundance: -
j_gene: TRBJ1-1
v_gene: TRBV18
d_gene: -

CDR3aa: CASSLGTSGRTGELFF
CDR3nt: TGCGCCAGCAGCTTAGGAACTAGCGGGAGGACCGGGGAGCTGTTTTTT
abundance: -
j_gene: TRBJ2-2
v_gene: TRBV5-1
d_gene: TRBD2

CDR3aa: CASSLVGTGDEKLFF
CDR3nt: TGTGCCAGCAGCTTGGTCGGGACAGGGGACGAAAAACTGTTTTTT
abundance: few
j_gene: TRBJ1-4
v_gene: TRBV5-6
d_gene: TRBD1

CDR3aa: CASSYSGTEQFF
CDR3nt: TGTGCCAGCAGCTACTCCGGGACAGAGCAGTTCTTC
abundance: -
j_gene: TRBJ2-1
v_gene: TRBV3-1/TRBV3-2
d_gene: -

CDR3aa: CASSLAGGQGAFF
CDR3nt: TGTGCCAGCAGCTTGGCCGGAGGACAGGGAGCTTTCTTT
abundance: -
j_gene: TRBJ1-1
v_gene: TRBV5-4
d_gene: TRBD1

CDR3aa: CASSEGVRSNQPQHF
CDR3nt: TGTGCCAGCAGTGAAGGGGTGAGGAGCAATCAGCCCCAGCATTTT
abundance: -
j_gene: TRBJ1-5
v_gene: TRBV6-1
d_gene: -

CDR3aa: CASSPRTGGWTEAFF
CDR3nt: TGTGCCAGTAGTCCTCGGACAGGGGGCTGGACTGAAGCTTTCTTT
abundance: -
j_gene: TRBJ1-1
v_gene: TRBV19
d_gene: TRBD1

CDR3aa: CASTSGLGTDTQYF
CDR3nt: TGTGCCAGCACCTCGGGACTAGGCACAGATACGCAGTATTTT
abundance: few
j_gene: TRBJ2-3
v_gene: TRBV6-5
d_gene: TRBD2

CDR3aa: CATLTGSGGYTF
CDR3nt: TGTGCCACCTTGACGGGGAGCGGTGGCTACACCTTC
abundance: -
j_gene: TRBJ1-2
v_gene: TRBV24-1
d_gene: -

CDR3aa: CASSITLTFGKRENNEQFF
CDR3nt: TGTGCCAGTAGTATTACTCTTACCTTCGGGAAGCGGGAAAACAATGAGCAGTTCTTC
abundance: -
j_gene: TRBJ2-1
v_gene: TRBV19
d_gene: TRBD2

CDR3aa: CASSAPGGTGGNEQFF
CDR3nt: TGTGCCAGCAGTGCCCCAGGGGGGACAGGGGGTAATGAGCAGTTCTTC
abundance: -
j_gene: TRBJ2-1
v_gene: TRBV6-1
d_gene: TRBD1

CDR3aa: CASRFAGAEAFF
CDR3nt: TGTGCCAGCAGATTCGCAGGCGCTGAAGCTTTCTTT
abundance: -
j_gene: TRBJ1-1
v_gene: TRBV12-3/TRBV12-4
d_gene: -

CDR3aa: CASSQDERGGETQYF
CDR3nt: TGTGCCAGCAGCCAAGACGAGCGGGGTGGGGAGACCCAGTACTTC
abundance: -
j_gene: TRBJ2-5
v_gene: TRBV3-1/TRBV3-2
d_gene: TRBD2